This is a list of T cell receptor beta chains from one sample in a study of shared clonotypes between healthy human individuals. Generated by immunoSEQ multiplex PCR, the TCRdb table keeps only in-frame clones and is missing some. The sample lists approximately 2,000,000 clones; roughly 90% were seen once. The sample taken for sequencing was naive CD4+ T cells from PBMCs. All receptors come from a man aged 18 to 30 in good health. Some clones in this sample may be carry-over from other donors' samples. Each CDR3 is given with its conserved first and last residue. D genes are given only for firm matches. Expanded clones are given a class, and other clones once, few, many or no size at all.

CDR3 length: 17
clone size: -
J gene: TRBJ2-7
D gene: TRBD2
V gene: TRBV5-4
CDR3 DNA: TGTGCCAGCAGCTTTACGGGAGGGCTAGAATACGGCTACGAGCAGTACTTC
CDR3 protein: CASSFTGGLEYGYEQYF

CDR3 length: 13
clone size: -
J gene: TRBJ2-1
D gene: -
V gene: TRBV7-9
CDR3 DNA: TGTGCCAGCAGCTTGGCGGGTGGGTATGAGCAGTTCTTC
CDR3 protein: CASSLAGGYEQFF

CDR3 length: 14
clone size: -
J gene: TRBJ2-5
D gene: TRBD1
V gene: TRBV4-1
CDR3 DNA: TGCGCCAGCAGCCAAGTAGGACAGGAAGAGACCCAGTACTTC
CDR3 protein: CASSQVGQEETQYF

CDR3 length: 15
clone size: -
J gene: TRBJ2-1
D gene: TRBD1
V gene: TRBV7-9
CDR3 DNA: TGTGCCAGCAGCCCCTGGACAGGGGATTACAATGAGCAGTTCTTC
CDR3 protein: CASSPWTGDYNEQFF

CDR3 length: 15
clone size: -
J gene: TRBJ1-2
D gene: TRBD1
V gene: TRBV4-3
CDR3 DNA: TGCGCCAGCAGCCCAGAGGGGGCGGCGCACTATGGCTACACCTTC
CDR3 protein: CASSPEGAAHYGYTF

CDR3 length: 15
clone size: few
J gene: TRBJ1-1
D gene: -
V gene: TRBV4-3
CDR3 DNA: TGCGCCAGCAGCCAAGAAATACGAGGGAACACTGAAGCTTTCTTT
CDR3 protein: CASSQEIRGNTEAFF

CDR3 length: 17
clone size: once
J gene: TRBJ2-7
D gene: TRBD2
V gene: TRBV19
CDR3 DNA: TGTGCCAGTACTGGGACAGGCTCTAGCGGGAGGGCCTACGAGCAGTACTTC
CDR3 protein: CASTGTGSSGRAYEQYF

CDR3 length: 13
clone size: -
J gene: TRBJ2-1
D gene: TRBD2
V gene: TRBV7-9
CDR3 DNA: TGTGCCAGCAGCTCCCTTAGCGGGAATGAGCAGTTCTTC
CDR3 protein: CASSSLSGNEQFF

CDR3 length: 12
clone size: -
J gene: TRBJ2-1
D gene: TRBD1
V gene: TRBV15
CDR3 DNA: TGTGCCACCAGCAGAGAATGGACAGGGCAGTTCTTC
CDR3 protein: CATSREWTGQFF

CDR3 length: 17
clone size: -
J gene: TRBJ2-1
D gene: TRBD2
V gene: TRBV7-3
CDR3 DNA: TGTGCCAGCAGCGTACGGACTAGCGGGAATCTCTACAATGAGCAGTTCTTC
CDR3 protein: CASSVRTSGNLYNEQFF

CDR3 length: 19
clone size: -
J gene: TRBJ2-2
D gene: TRBD2
V gene: TRBV4-3
CDR3 DNA: TGCGCCAGCAGCCAAGAAAGAGGGACTAGCGGGAGGGCCACCGGGGAGCTGTTTTTT
CDR3 protein: CASSQERGTSGRATGELFF

CDR3 length: 14
clone size: -
J gene: TRBJ2-7
D gene: -
V gene: TRBV13
CDR3 DNA: TGTGCCAGCAGCTTCGGCAGGGGAGCGTACGAGCAGTACTTC
CDR3 protein: CASSFGRGAYEQYF

CDR3 length: 14
clone size: -
J gene: TRBJ2-7
D gene: -
V gene: TRBV27
CDR3 DNA: TGTGCCAGCAGTGACTCGGGACAAACCTACGAGCAGTACTTC
CDR3 protein: CASSDSGQTYEQYF

CDR3 length: 13
clone size: -
J gene: TRBJ1-1
D gene: -
V gene: TRBV28
CDR3 DNA: TGTGCCAGCAGTTGGTTGCGGGGGACTGAAGCTTTCTTT
CDR3 protein: CASSWLRGTEAFF

CDR3 length: 11
clone size: -
J gene: TRBJ1-5
D gene: -
V gene: TRBV9
CDR3 DNA: TGTGCCAGCAAAGGTGGTCAGCCCCAGCATTTT
CDR3 protein: CASKGGQPQHF

CDR3 length: 14
clone size: once
J gene: TRBJ1-2
D gene: -
V gene: TRBV15
CDR3 DNA: TGTGCCACCAGCCCAACTTCTACGGGATATGGCTACACCTTC
CDR3 protein: CATSPTSTGYGYTF

CDR3 length: 12
clone size: -
J gene: TRBJ2-7
D gene: TRBD2
V gene: TRBV10-1
CDR3 DNA: TGCGCCAGCAGTCGGACTAGTTCCGAGCAGTACTTC
CDR3 protein: CASSRTSSEQYF